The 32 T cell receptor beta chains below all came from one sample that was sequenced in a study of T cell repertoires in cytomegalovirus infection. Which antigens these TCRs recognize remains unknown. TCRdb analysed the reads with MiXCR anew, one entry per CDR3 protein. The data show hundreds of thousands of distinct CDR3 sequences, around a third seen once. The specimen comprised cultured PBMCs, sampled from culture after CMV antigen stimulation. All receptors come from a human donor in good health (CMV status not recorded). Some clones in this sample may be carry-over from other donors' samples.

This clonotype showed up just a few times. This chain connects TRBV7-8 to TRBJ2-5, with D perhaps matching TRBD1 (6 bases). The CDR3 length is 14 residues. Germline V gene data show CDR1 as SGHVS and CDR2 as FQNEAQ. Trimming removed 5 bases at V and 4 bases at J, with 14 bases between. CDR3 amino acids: CASSLGQTGETQYF. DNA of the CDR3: TGTGCCAGCAGCCTTGGACAGACGGGAGAGACCCAGTACTTC.

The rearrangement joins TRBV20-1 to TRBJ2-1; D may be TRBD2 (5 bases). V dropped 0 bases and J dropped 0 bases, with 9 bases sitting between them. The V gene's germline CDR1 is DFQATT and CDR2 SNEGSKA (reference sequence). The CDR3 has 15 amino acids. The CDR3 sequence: CSARDPGSSYNEQFF. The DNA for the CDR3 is TGCAGTGCTAGAGATCCGGGGAGCTCCTACAATGAGCAGTTCTTC.

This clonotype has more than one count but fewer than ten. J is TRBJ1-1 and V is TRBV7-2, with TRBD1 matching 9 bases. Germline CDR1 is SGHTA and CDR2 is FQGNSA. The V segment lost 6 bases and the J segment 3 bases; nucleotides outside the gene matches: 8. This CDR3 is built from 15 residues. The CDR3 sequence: CASRLGQGRDTEAFF. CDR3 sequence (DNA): TGTGCCAGCAGACTAGGACAGGGGAGAGACACTGAAGCTTTCTTT. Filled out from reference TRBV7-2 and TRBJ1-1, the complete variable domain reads GAGVSQSPSNKVTEKGKDVELRCDPISGHTALYWYRQSLGQGLEFLIYFQGNSAPDKSGLPSDRFSAERTGGSVSTLTIQRTQQEDSAVYLCASRLGQGRDTEAFFGQGTRLTVV.

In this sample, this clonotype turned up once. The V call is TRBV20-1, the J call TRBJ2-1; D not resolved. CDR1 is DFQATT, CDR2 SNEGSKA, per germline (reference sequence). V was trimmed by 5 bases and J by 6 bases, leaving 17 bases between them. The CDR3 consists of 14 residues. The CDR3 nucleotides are TGCAGTGCTCGACCCCTAGACCTCCGCAATGAGCAGTTCTTC. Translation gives CSARPLDLRNEQFF.

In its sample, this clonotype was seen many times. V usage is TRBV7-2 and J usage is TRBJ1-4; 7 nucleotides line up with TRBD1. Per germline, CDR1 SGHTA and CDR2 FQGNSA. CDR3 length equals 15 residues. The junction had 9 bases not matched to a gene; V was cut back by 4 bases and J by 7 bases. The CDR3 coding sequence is TGTGCCAGCAGCTCCGAGGGGGCCGTGGGTGAAAAACTGTTTTTT. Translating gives CASSSEGAVGEKLFF. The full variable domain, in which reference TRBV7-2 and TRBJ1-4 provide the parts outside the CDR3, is GAGVSQSPSNKVTEKGKDVELRCDPISGHTALYWYRQSLGQGLEFLIYFQGNSAPDKSGLPSDRFSAERTGGSVSTLTIQRTQQEDSAVYLCASSSEGAVGEKLFFGSGTQLSVL.

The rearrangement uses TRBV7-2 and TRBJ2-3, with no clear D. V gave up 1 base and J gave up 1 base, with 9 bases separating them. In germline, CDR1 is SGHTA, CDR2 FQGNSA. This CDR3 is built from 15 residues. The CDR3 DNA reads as TGTGCCAGCAGCTTAGATGGTTTCCGCACAGATACGCAGTATTTT. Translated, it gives CASSLDGFRTDTQYF.

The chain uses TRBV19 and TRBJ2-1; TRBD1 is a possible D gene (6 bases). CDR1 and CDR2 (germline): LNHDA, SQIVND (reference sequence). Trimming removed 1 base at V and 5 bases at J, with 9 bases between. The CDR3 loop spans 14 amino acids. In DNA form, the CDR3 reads TGTGCCAGTAGTATAGTCCAGGGGAACAATGAGCAGTTCTTC. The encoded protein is CASSIVQGNNEQFF.

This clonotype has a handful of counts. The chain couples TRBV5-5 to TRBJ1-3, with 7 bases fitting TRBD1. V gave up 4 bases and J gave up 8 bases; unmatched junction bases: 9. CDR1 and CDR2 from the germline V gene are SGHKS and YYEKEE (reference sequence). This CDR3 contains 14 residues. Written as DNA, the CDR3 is TGTGCCAGCAGCCTAACAGGGGACTCAGACACCATATATTTT. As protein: CASSLTGDSDTIYF.

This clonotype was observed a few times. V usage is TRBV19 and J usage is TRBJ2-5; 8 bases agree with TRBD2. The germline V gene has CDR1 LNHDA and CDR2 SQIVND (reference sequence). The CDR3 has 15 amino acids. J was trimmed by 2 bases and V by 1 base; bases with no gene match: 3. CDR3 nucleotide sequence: TGTGCCAGTAGTATAGGCCCTAGCGGGCAAGAGACCCAGTACTTC. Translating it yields CASSIGPSGQETQYF.

CDR3 DNA sequence: TGTGCCAGCAGCCCCCGGACAGGGGGTTTCCCTAGCGAGCAGTACGTC. Amino acids: CASSPRTGGFPSEQYV. This chain connects TRBV3-1 to TRBJ2-7; 10 bases are shared with TRBD1. CDR3 length equals 16 residues. The germline V gene has CDR1 LGHDT and CDR2 YNNKEL (reference sequence). The trim removed 4 bases at V and 6 bases at J, leaving 12 bases unmatched.

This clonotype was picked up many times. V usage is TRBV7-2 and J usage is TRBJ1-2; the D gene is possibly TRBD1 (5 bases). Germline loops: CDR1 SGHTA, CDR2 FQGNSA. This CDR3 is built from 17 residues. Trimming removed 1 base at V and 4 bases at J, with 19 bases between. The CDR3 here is CASSLEGTRGSVYGYTF. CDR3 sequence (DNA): TGTGCCAGCAGCTTAGAAGGGACGAGGGGTAGTGTCTATGGCTACACCTTC.

Written as DNA, the CDR3 is TGCAGTGCTAGAGGTGGCTCTGGAAACACCATATATTTT. Its translation: CSARGGSGNTIYF. This chain joins TRBV20-1 and TRBJ1-3; D uncertain. Germline V gene lookup returns CDR1 DFQATT and CDR2 SNEGSKA (reference sequence). The CDR3 sequence is 13 residues long. The V gene lost 1 base and the J gene lost 0 bases, with 4 bases spanning the gap.

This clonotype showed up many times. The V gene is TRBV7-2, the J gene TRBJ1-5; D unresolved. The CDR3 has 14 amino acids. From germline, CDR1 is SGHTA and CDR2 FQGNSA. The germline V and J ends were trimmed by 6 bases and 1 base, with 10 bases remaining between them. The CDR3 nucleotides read TGTGCCAGCAGTGAAGGAGGAAGCAATCAGCCCCAGCATTTT. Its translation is CASSEGGSNQPQHF.

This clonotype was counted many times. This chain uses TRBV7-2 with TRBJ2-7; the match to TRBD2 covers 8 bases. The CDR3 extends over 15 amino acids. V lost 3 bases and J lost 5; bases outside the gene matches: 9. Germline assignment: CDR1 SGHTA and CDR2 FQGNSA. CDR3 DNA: TGTGCCAGCAGCTTCCAGGCGGGAGGCGGTCACGAGCAGTACTTC. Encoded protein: CASSFQAGGGHEQYF.

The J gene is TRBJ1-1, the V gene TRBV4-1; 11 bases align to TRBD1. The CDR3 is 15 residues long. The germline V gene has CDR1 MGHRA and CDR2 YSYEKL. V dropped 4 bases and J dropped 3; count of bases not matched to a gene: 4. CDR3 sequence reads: CASSLGQGEDTEAFF. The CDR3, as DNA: TGCGCCAGCAGCCTGGGACAGGGGGAGGACACTGAAGCTTTCTTT.

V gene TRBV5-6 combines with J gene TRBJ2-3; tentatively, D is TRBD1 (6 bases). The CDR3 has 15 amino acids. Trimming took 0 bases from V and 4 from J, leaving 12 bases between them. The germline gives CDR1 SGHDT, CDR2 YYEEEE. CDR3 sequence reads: CASSLDLGAADTQYF. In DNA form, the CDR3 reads TGTGCCAGCAGCTTGGACCTGGGGGCGGCAGATACGCAGTATTTT. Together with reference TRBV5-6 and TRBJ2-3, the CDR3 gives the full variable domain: DAGVTQSPTHLIKTRGQQVTLRCSPKSGHDTVSWYQQALGQGPQFIFQYYEEEERQRGNFPDRFSGHQFPNYSSELNVNALLLGDSALYLCASSLDLGAADTQYFGPGTRLTVL.

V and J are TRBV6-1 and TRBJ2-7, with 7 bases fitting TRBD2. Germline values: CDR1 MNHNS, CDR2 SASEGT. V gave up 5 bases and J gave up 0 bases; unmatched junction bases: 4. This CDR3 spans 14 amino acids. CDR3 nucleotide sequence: TGTGCCAGCAGTACAGCTAGCGGCTCCTACGAGCAGTACTTC. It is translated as CASSTASGSYEQYF.

This CDR3 is CSVEDPIQGQYGYTF. For the CDR3, the DNA is TGCAGCGTTGAAGATCCTATTCAGGGTCAGTATGGCTACACCTTC. The gene calls are TRBV29-1 and TRBJ1-2, with a tentative D call TRBD1 (5 bases). The CDR3 is 15 amino acids. V was trimmed by 0 bases and J by 5 bases, leaving 16 bases between them. Per the germline V gene, CDR1 is SQVTM and CDR2 is ANQGSEA.

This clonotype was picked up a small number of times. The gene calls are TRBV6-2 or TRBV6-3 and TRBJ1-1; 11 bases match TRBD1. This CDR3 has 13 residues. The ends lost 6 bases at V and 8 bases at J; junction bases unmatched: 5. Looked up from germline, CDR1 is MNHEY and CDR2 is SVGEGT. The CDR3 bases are TGTGCCAGCAGCCACGGACAGGGGGCGGAAGCTTTCTTT. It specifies CASSHGQGAEAFF.

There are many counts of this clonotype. The CDR3 sequence is CASSFGGLAIYEQFF. The CDR3, as DNA: TGTGCCAGCAGTTTCGGTGGACTAGCCATCTATGAGCAGTTCTTC. The chain couples TRBV28 to TRBJ2-1, with TRBD2 matching 8 bases. The junction had 9 bases not matched to a gene; V was cut back by 3 bases and J by 8 bases. Per the germline V gene, CDR1 is MDHEN and CDR2 is SYDVKM. The CDR3 spans 15 residues.

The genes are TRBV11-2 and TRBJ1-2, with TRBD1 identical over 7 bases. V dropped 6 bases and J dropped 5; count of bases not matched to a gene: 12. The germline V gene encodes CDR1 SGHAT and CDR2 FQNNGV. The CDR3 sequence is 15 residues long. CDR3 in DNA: TGTGCCAGCAGGGGAGTCGGGACAGCCGGGTATGGCTACACCTTC. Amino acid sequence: CASRGVGTAGYGYTF.

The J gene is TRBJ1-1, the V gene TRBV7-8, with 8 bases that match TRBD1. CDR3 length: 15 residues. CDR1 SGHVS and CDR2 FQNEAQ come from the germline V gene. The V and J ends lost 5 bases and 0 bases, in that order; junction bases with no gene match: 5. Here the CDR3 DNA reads TGTGCCAGCAGCGCGACAGGGGCGTTGAACACTGAAGCTTTCTTT. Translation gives CASSATGALNTEAFF. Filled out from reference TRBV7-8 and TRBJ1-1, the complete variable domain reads GAGVSQSPRYKVAKRGQDVALRCDPISGHVSLFWYQQALGQGPEFLTYFQNEAQLDKSGLPSDRFFAERPEGSVSTLKIQRTQQEDSAVYLCASSATGALNTEAFFGQGTRLTVV.

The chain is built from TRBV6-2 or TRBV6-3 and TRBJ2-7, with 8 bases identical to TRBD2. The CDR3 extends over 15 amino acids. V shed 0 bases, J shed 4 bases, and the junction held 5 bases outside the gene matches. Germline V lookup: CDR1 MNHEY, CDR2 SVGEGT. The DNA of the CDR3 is TGTGCCAGCAGTTACTCCCCGGGAGGGGGGTACGAGCAGTACTTC. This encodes CASSYSPGGGYEQYF.

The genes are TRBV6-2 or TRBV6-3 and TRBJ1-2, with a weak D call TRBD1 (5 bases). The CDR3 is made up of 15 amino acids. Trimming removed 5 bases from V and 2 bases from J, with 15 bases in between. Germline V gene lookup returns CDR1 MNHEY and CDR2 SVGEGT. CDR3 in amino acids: CASSPKKGLNYGYTF. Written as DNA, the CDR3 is TGTGCCAGCAGTCCGAAGAAGGGGCTAAACTATGGCTACACCTTC.

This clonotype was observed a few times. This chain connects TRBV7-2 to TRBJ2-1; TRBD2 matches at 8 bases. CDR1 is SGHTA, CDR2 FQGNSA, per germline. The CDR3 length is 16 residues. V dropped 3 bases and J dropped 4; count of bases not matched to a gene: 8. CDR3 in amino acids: CASSFLSSGAYNEQFF. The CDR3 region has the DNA TGTGCCAGCAGCTTTCTCAGTAGCGGGGCTTACAATGAGCAGTTCTTC.

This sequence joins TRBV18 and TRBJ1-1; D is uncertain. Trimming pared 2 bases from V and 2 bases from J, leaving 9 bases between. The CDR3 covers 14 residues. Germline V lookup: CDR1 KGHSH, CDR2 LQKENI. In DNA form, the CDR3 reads TGTGCCAGCTCACCATATACCCAAAACACTGAAGCTTTCTTT. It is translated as CASSPYTQNTEAFF.

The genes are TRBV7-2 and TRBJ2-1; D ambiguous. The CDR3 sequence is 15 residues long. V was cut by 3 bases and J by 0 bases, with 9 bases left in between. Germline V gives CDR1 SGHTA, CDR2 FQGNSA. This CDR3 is CASSFRQSSYNEQFF. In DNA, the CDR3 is TGTGCCAGCAGCTTTCGGCAGAGCTCCTACAATGAGCAGTTCTTC.

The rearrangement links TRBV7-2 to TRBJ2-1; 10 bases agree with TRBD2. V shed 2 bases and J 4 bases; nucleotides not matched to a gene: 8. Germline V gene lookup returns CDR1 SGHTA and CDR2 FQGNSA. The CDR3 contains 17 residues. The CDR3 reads CASSLTAETSGYNEQFF. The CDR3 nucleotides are TGTGCCAGCAGCTTAACAGCCGAGACTAGCGGGTACAATGAGCAGTTCTTC.

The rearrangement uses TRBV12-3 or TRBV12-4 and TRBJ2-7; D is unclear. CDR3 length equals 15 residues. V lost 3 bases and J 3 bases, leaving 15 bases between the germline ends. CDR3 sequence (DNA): TGTGCCAGCAGTTTTCGGTCGGCATCGAGCTACGAGCAGTACTTC. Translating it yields CASSFRSASSYEQYF.

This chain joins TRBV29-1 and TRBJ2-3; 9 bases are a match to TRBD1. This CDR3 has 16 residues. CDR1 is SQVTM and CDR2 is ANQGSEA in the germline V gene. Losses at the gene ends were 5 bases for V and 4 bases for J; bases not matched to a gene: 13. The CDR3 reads CSVLGTGNSVADTQYF. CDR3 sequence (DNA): TGCAGCGTTCTCGGGACAGGGAATTCCGTGGCAGATACGCAGTATTTT.

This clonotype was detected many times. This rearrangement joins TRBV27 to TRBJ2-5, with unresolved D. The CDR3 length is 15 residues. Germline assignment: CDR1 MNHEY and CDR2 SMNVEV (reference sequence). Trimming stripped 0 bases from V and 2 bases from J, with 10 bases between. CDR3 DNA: TGTGCCAGCAGTTTATCCGGCCAGTTTCAAGAGACCCAGTACTTC. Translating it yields CASSLSGQFQETQYF.

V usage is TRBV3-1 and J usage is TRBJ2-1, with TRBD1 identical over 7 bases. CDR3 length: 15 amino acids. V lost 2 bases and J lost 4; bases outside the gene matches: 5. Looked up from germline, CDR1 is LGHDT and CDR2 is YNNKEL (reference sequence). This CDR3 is CASSQPGQQYNEQFF. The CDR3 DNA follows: TGTGCCAGCAGCCAACCGGGACAGCAATACAATGAGCAGTTCTTC.